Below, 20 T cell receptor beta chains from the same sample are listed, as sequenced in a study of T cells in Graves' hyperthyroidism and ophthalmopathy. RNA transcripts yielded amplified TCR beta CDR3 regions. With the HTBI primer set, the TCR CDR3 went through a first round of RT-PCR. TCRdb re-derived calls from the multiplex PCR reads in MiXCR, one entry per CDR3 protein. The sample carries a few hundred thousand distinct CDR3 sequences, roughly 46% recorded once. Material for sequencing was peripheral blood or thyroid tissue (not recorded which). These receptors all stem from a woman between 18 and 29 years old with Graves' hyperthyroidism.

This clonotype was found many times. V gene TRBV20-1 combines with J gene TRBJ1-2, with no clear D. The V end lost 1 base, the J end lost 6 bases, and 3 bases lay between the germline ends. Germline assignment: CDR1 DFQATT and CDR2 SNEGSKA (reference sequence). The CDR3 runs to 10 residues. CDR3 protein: CSARVDGYTF. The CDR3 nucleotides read TGCAGTGCTAGAGTGGATGGCTACACCTTC.

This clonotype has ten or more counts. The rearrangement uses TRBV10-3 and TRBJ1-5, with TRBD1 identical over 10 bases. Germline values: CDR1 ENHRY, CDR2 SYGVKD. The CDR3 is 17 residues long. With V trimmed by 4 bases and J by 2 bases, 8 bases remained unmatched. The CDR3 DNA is TGTGCCATCAGTGGAGGGACAGGGGTATATGGCAATCAGCCCCAGCATTTT. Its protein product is CAISGGTGVYGNQPQHF.

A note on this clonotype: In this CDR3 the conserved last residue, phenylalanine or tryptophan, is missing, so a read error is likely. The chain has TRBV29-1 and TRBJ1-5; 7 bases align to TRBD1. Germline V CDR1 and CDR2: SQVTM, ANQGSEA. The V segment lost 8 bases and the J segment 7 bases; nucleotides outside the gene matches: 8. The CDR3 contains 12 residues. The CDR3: CSTQGIRQPQHY. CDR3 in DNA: TGCAGCACACAGGGGATTCGGCAGCCCCAGCATTAT.

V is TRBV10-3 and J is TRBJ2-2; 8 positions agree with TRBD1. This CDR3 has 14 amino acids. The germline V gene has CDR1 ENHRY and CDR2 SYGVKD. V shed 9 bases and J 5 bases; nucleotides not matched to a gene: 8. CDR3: CAITRQGRTGELFF. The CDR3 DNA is TGTGCCATTACCCGACAGGGGCGAACCGGGGAGCTGTTTTTT.

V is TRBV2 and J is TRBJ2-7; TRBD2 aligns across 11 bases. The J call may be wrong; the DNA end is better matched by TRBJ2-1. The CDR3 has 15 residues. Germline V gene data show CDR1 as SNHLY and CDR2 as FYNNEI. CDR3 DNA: TGTGCCAGCAGTGGGGGACTAGCGGCCTACAATGAGCAGTTCTTC. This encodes CASSGGLAAYNEQFF.

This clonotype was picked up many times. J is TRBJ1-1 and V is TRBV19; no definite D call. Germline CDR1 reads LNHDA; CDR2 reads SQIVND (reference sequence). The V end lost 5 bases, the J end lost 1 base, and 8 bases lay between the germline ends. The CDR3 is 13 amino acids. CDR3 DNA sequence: TGTGCCAGTAGTTTCCAGGCGAACACTGAAGCTTTCTTT. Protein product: CASSFQANTEAFF.

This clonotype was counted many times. CDR3 nucleotide sequence: TGTGCCAGCAGCTTATACGGCACAGGTCGCCAAGAGACCCAGTACTTC. This translates into CASSLYGTGRQETQYF. The gene calls are TRBV7-9 and TRBJ2-5, with TRBD1 as a possible D gene (5 bases). V lost 2 bases, J lost 1 base, and 14 bases lay in between. Germline V gene lookup returns CDR1 SEHNR and CDR2 FQNEAQ (reference sequence). CDR3 length: 16 amino acids.

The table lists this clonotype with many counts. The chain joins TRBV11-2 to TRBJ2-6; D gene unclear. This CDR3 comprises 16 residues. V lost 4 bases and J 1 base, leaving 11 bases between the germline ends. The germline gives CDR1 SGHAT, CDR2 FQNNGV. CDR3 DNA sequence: TGTGCCAGCAGCTCCTCACTGGTGTCTGGGGCCAACGTCCTGACTTTC. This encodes CASSSSLVSGANVLTF.

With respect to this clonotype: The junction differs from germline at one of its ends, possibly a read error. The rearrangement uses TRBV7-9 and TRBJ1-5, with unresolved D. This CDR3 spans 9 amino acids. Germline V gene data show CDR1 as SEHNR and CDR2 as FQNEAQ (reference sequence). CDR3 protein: CASSQTQHF. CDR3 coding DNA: TGTGCCAGCAGTCAGACCCAGCATTTT.

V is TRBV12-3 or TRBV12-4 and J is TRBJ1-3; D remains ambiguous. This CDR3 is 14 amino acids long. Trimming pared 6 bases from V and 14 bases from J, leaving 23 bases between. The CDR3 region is CASSRGQDPLNVYF. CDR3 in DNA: TGTGCCAGCAGCCGCGGGCAGGATCCACTTAACGTATATTTT.

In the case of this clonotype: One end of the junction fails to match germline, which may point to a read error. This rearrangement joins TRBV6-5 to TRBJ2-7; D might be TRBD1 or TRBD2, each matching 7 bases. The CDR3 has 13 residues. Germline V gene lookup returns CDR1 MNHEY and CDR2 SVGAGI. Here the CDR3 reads CAISAGGVNEQYF. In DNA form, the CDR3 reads TGTGCCATCAGTGCAGGGGGGGTCAACGAGCAGTACTTC.

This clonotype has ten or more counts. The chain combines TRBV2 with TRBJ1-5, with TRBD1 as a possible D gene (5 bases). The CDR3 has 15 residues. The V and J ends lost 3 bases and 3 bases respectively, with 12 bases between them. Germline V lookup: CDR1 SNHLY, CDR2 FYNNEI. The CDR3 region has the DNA TGTGCCAGCAGTGAGTGGGGCACAGACAATCAGCCCCAGCATTTT. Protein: CASSEWGTDNQPQHF.

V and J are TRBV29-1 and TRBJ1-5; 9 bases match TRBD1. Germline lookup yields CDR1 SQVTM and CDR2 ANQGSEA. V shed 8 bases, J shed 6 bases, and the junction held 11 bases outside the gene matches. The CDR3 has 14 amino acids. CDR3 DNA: TGCAGCAGCTGGGACAGGGAGGGCGGTCAGCCCCAGCATTTT. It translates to CSSWDREGGQPQHF.

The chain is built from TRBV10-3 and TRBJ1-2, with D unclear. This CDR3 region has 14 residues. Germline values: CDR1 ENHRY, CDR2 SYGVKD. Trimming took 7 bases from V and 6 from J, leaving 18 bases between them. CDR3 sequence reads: CAITDSPGLNGYTF. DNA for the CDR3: TGTGCCATCACCGACTCCCCGGGTCTCAATGGCTACACCTTC.

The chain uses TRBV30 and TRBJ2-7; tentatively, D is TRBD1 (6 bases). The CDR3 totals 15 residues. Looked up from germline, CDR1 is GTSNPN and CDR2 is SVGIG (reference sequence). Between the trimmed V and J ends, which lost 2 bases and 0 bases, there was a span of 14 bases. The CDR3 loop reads CAWSTLRQDSYEQYF. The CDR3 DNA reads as TGTGCCTGGAGTACCCTCCGACAGGACTCCTACGAGCAGTACTTC.

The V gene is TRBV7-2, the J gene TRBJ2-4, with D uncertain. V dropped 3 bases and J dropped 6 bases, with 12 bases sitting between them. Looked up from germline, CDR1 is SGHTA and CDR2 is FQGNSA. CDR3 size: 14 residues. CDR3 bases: TGTGCCAGCAGCTTGGAAGGATTCGGAAACATTCAGTACTTC. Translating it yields CASSLEGFGNIQYF.

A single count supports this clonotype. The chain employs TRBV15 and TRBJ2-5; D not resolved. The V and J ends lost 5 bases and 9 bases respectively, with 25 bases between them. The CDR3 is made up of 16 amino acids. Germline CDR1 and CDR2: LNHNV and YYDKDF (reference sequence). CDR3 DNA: TGTGCCACCAGCCGAAGAGCATCTTATAGCAATCAGCCCCAGTACTTC. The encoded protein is CATSRRASYSNQPQYF.

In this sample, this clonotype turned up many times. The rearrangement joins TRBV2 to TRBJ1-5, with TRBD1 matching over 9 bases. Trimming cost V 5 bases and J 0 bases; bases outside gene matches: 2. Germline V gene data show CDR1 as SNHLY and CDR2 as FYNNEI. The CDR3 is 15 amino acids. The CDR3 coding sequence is TGTGCCAGCAGTAAGGACAGGGGTAGCAATCAGCCCCAGCATTTT. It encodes CASSKDRGSNQPQHF.

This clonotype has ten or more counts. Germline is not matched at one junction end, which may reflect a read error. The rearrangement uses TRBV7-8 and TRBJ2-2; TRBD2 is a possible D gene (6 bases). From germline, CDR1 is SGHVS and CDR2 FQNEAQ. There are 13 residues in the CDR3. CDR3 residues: CASSLGGGGELFF. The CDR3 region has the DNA TGTGCCAGCAGCTTAGGGGGAGGCGGGGAACTGTTTTTT.

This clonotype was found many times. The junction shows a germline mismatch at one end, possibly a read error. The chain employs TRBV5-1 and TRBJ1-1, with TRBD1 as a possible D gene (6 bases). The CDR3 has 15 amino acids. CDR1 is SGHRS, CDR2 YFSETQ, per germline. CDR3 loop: CASSLAGGLNTEAFF. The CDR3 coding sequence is TGTGCCAGCAGCTTAGCTGGGGGGCTGAACACTGAAGCTTTCTTT.